A single sample gave rise to the 24 T cell receptor beta chains below, sequenced in a study of blood T cell repertoires in COVID-19. Assay used: immunoSEQ multiplex PCR; TCRdb lists only in-frame clones, some missing. The sample includes hundreds of thousands of clones, around nine tenths seen only once; the top ten take 6% to 8%. The sample taken for sequencing was peripheral blood. The source of these receptors is a woman in her 70s with COVID-19, enrolled during active disease.

This clone was detected only a few times. This chain joins TRBV6-1 and TRBJ2-1, with D possibly TRBD1 on 6 matching bases. The V gene lost 4 bases and the J gene lost 6 bases, with 28 bases spanning the gap. Germline V gene lookup returns CDR1 MNHNS and CDR2 SASEGT. CDR3 length: 19 amino acids. CDR3 region: CASSGQSLSNRVISNEQFF. DNA of the CDR3: TGTGCCAGCAGTGGCCAATCCCTCTCAAACAGGGTGATTAGCAATGAGCAGTTCTTC.

V and J are TRBV6-5 and TRBJ1-4; 8 nucleotides align to TRBD1. Trimming removed 6 bases from V and 6 bases from J; junction bases left unmatched: 9. There are 15 residues in the CDR3. Germline loops: CDR1 MNHEY, CDR2 SVGAGI. The CDR3 nucleotides read TGTGCCAGCAGCGGAGCAGGGGGCTATGATGAAAAACTGTTTTTT. Its translation: CASSGAGGYDEKLFF.

This sequence joins TRBV7-2 and TRBJ1-1; TRBD1 might be the D (6 bases). The CDR3 contains 14 residues. Germline CDR1 SGHTA, CDR2 FQGNSA. Between the trimmed V and J ends, which lost 2 bases and 4 bases, there was a span of 11 bases. CDR3: CASSLTAGATEAFF. As DNA, the CDR3 is TGTGCCAGCAGCTTAACCGCAGGGGCCACTGAAGCTTTCTTT.

The CDR3 nucleotides read TGTGCCAGCAGTGCGACAGGGACTTACCACCCCTATGGCTACACCTTC. Translation: CASSATGTYHPYGYTF. The chain recombines TRBV6-1 with TRBJ1-2, with 7 bases identical to TRBD1. CDR1 MNHNS and CDR2 SASEGT come from the germline V gene. Trimming at V came to 4 bases and at J to 4 bases, leaving 12 bases not matched to a gene. The CDR3 is made up of 16 amino acids.

This clone was picked up a small number of times. V gene TRBV28 combines with J gene TRBJ1-4; 8 bases fit TRBD1. Trimming cost V 6 bases and J 1 base; bases outside gene matches: 10. The CDR3 covers 17 residues. Germline assignment: CDR1 MDHEN and CDR2 SYDVKM. The CDR3 is CASSPSGQGRTNEKLFF. The CDR3 DNA is TGTGCCAGCAGCCCTAGTGGACAGGGTCGAACTAATGAAAAACTGTTTTTT.

This sequence joins TRBV7-9 and TRBJ2-1, with 7 bases aligning to TRBD1. CDR1 is SEHNR, CDR2 FQNEAQ, per germline (reference sequence). The V and J ends lost 5 bases and 0 bases, in that order; junction bases with no gene match: 13. CDR3 size: 18 residues. CDR3 loop: CASSPPDRRRDSYNEQFF. The CDR3 DNA is TGTGCCAGCAGCCCCCCGGACAGGCGTCGGGACTCCTACAATGAGCAGTTCTTC.

This clone is a singleton in its sample. V is TRBV18 and J is TRBJ2-7; D unclear. V was cut by 3 bases and J by 0 bases, with 9 bases left in between. The CDR3 has 14 residues. The germline V gene has CDR1 KGHSH and CDR2 LQKENI. The CDR3 DNA reads as TGTGCCAGCTCACCCGTACAAGACTCCTACGAGCAGTACTTC. Amino acid sequence: CASSPVQDSYEQYF. The full variable domain, with the rest looked up from reference TRBV18 and TRBJ2-7, is NAGVMQNPRHLVRRRGQEARLRCSPMKGHSHVYWYRQLPEEGLKFMVYLQKENIIDESGMPKERFSAEFPKEGPSILRIQQVVRGDSAAYFCASSPVQDSYEQYFGPGTRLTVT.

The CDR3 here is CAWSLDRASNYGYTF. The CDR3 DNA reads TGTGCCTGGAGTCTAGACAGGGCCTCTAACTATGGCTACACCTTC. The chain carries TRBV30 and TRBJ1-2; 7 bases match TRBD1. There are 15 residues in the CDR3. With 2 bases clipped from V and 0 bases from J, the junction kept 6 bases outside the gene matches. The V gene's germline CDR1 is GTSNPN and CDR2 SVGIG (reference sequence).

This rearrangement joins TRBV30 to TRBJ2-2; D is uncertain. With 2 bases removed from V and 1 base from J, the gap between germline ends came to 11 bases. The V gene's germline CDR1 is GTSNPN and CDR2 SVGIG (reference sequence). CDR3 length equals 15 residues. DNA for the CDR3: TGTGCCTGGAGTTGGCAGGTCCGGAACACCGGGGAGCTGTTTTTT. Amino acid sequence: CAWSWQVRNTGELFF.

The V gene is TRBV7-3, the J gene TRBJ2-7; TRBD1 agrees at 10 bases. The CDR3 runs to 15 residues. CDR1 is SGHTA and CDR2 is FQGTGA in the germline V gene. V lost 0 bases and J lost 2; bases outside the gene matches: 1. Written as DNA, the CDR3 is TGTGCCAGCAGCTTAACGGGACAGGGGACCTACGAGCAGTACTTC. It codes for CASSLTGQGTYEQYF.

The V and J genes are TRBV30 and TRBJ2-2; D not certain. CDR1 and CDR2 from the germline V gene are GTSNPN and SVGIG (reference sequence). The CDR3 consists of 11 residues. V lost 4 bases and J lost 6, with 6 bases in between. CDR3 sequence reads: CAWTPAGELFF. The CDR3 DNA follows: TGTGCCTGGACCCCCGCCGGGGAGCTGTTTTTT.

The rearrangement links TRBV4-1 to TRBJ1-6; D may be TRBD1 (6 bases). Between the trimmed V and J ends, which lost 3 bases and 5 bases, there was a span of 11 bases. This CDR3 is built from 15 residues. The germline V gene encodes CDR1 MGHRA and CDR2 YSYEKL. The CDR3 nucleotides are TGCGCCAGCAGCCATCTGGACAGAGATAATTCACCCCTCCACTTT. Amino acids: CASSHLDRDNSPLHF.

For this clone: One end of the junction is discordant with germline, which a read error may explain. The rearrangement uses TRBV6-6 and TRBJ2-7, with 8 bases fitting TRBD2. Germline assignment: CDR1 MNHNY and CDR2 SVGAGI (reference sequence). This CDR3 contains 17 residues. The CDR3: CASSPDESGGPSLEQYF. CDR3 coding DNA: TGTGCCAGCAGTCCCGATGAGAGCGGGGGCCCGTCCTTGGAGCAATACTTC.

The genes are TRBV19 and TRBJ1-5; D may be TRBD1 (6 bases). The germline V and J ends were trimmed by 2 bases and 6 bases, with 11 bases remaining between them. The CDR3 is 14 residues long. Per germline, CDR1 LNHDA and CDR2 SQIVND (reference sequence). The CDR3 loop is CASSISGAFQPQHF. In nucleotides, the CDR3 is TGTGCCAGTAGTATATCAGGGGCCTTTCAGCCCCAGCATTTT.

In this sample, this clone turned up once. The CDR3 DNA sequence: TGTGCCAGCAGTCCCGAAGCGGGGGGGAACAATGAGCAGTTCTTC. Translated, it gives CASSPEAGGNNEQFF. J is TRBJ2-1 and V is TRBV2, with 10 nucleotides matching TRBD2. This CDR3 is 15 amino acids long. Trimming took 5 bases from V and 5 from J; bases not matched to a gene: 6. CDR1 and CDR2 (germline): SNHLY, FYNNEI. Full variable domain (rest looked up from reference TRBV2 and TRBJ2-1): EPEVTQTPSHQVTQMGQEVILRCVPISNHLYFYWYRQILGQKVEFLVSFYNNEISEKSEIFDDQFSVERPDGSNFTLKIRSTKLEDSAMYFCASSPEAGGNNEQFFGPGTRLTVL.

V usage is TRBV18 and J usage is TRBJ1-5; no clear D gene. Trimming pared 6 bases from V and 3 bases from J, leaving 9 bases between. Germline V gene lookup returns CDR1 KGHSH and CDR2 LQKENI. The CDR3 has 13 residues. The CDR3 DNA sequence: TGTGCCAGCTCCGAGGGCCCCAATCAGCCCCAGCATTTT. Encoded protein: CASSEGPNQPQHF.

The chain employs TRBV30 and TRBJ1-4; TRBD1 aligns across 8 bases. The CDR3 length is 15 residues. The V segment lost 0 bases and the J segment 8 bases; nucleotides outside the gene matches: 8. The V gene's germline CDR1 is GTSNPN and CDR2 SVGIG (reference sequence). For the CDR3, the DNA is TGTGCCTGGAGTGTCCCCCAGGGGGCAAGGGAAAAACTGTTTTTT. Amino acid sequence: CAWSVPQGAREKLFF.

This chain connects TRBV5-6 to TRBJ2-3; weak D call: TRBD1 (5 bases). This CDR3 has 13 residues. The germline CDR1 and CDR2 sequences are SGHDT and YYEEEE. Trimming shortened V by 0 bases and J by 4 bases, and 6 bases separated the two germline ends. The DNA of the CDR3 is TGTGCCAGCAGCTTGGGGGGCGCAGATACGCAGTATTTT. As protein: CASSLGGADTQYF.

This clone occurred once. This chain links TRBV3-1 (or the pseudogene TRBV3-2) with TRBJ2-7; D perhaps matches TRBD2 (6 bases). V gave up 1 base and J gave up 3 bases, with 7 bases separating them. The length of the CDR3 is 13 residues. CDR1 is LGHDT and CDR2 is YNNKEL in the germline V gene (reference sequence). The CDR3, as DNA: TGTGCCAGCAGCCAAGCCGGGAGCTACGAGCAGTACTTC. Its protein product is CASSQAGSYEQYF.

CDR3 DNA sequence: TGTGCCAGCAGCTTAGATACCCTACCGGGGGAGACCCAGTACTTC. This translates into CASSLDTLPGETQYF. The rearrangement joins TRBV7-9 to TRBJ2-5; D possibly corresponds to TRBD2 (5 bases). CDR1 SEHNR and CDR2 FQNEAQ come from the germline V gene (reference sequence). V dropped 1 base and J dropped 5 bases, with 14 bases sitting between them. The CDR3 length is 15 residues. Drawing the rest from reference TRBV7-9 and TRBJ2-5, the complete variable domain is DTGVSQNPRHKITKRGQNVTFRCDPISEHNRLYWYRQTLGQGPEFLTYFQNEAQLEKSRLLSDRFSAERPKGSFSTLEIQRTEQGDSAMYLCASSLDTLPGETQYFGPGTRLLVL.

This clone came up once. The chain links TRBV7-8 to TRBJ1-1; D is unresolved. Germline assignment: CDR1 SGHVS and CDR2 FQNEAQ. The CDR3 is 13 residues long. The V end lost 7 bases, the J end lost 7 bases, and 16 bases lay between the germline ends. Here the CDR3 DNA reads TGTGCCAGCACCCTTTCTCGAGGTGGTGAAGCTTTCTTT. Residues: CASTLSRGGEAFF.

This sequence joins TRBV29-1 and TRBJ2-1; D gene uncertain. This CDR3 comprises 11 residues. Germline values: CDR1 SQVTM, CDR2 ANQGSEA. Trimming pared 8 bases from V and 0 bases from J, leaving 5 bases between. CDR3 region: CSLSSYNEQFF. The CDR3, as DNA: TGCAGCCTTAGCTCCTACAATGAGCAGTTCTTC.

The chain employs TRBV5-1 and TRBJ2-5; perhaps TRBD2 as D (5 bases). The V end was cut by 4 bases, the J end by 5 bases, with 18 bases between. CDR1 and CDR2 (germline): SGHRS, YFSETQ. The CDR3 contains 15 residues. CDR3 loop: CASSLFGDSGETQYF. In nucleotides, the CDR3 is TGCGCCAGCAGCCTCTTCGGGGATTCTGGCGAGACCCAGTACTTC.

The chain is built from TRBV7-2 and TRBJ1-2; D not certain. CDR1 and CDR2 from the germline V gene are SGHTA and FQGNSA. V lost 8 bases to trimming and J lost 8 bases, with 18 bases between them. This CDR3 has 13 residues. The CDR3 region has the DNA TGTGCCAGCTCGGCAGGAGGAACTGAGGGCTACACCTTC. This encodes CASSAGGTEGYTF.